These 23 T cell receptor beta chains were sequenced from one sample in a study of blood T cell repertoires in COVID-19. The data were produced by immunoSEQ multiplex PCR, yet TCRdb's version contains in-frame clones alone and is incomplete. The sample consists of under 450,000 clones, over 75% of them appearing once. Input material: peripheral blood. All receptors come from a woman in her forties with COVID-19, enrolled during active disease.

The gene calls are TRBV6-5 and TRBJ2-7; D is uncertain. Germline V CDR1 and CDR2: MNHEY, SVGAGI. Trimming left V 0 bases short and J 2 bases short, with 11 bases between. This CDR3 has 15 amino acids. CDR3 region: CASSYSRSSAYEQYF. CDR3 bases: TGTGCCAGCAGTTACTCGAGAAGCAGCGCCTACGAGCAGTACTTC.

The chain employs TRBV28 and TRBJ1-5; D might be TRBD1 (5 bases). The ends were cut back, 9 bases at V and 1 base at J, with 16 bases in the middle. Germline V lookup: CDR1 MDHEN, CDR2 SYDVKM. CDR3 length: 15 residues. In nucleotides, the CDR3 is TGTGCCAGTGATGTCCCGACAGAAAGCAATCAGCCCCAGCATTTT. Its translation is CASDVPTESNQPQHF.

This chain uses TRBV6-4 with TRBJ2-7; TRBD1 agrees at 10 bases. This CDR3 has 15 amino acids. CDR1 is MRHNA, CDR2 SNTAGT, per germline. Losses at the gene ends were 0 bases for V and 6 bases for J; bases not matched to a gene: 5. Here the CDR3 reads CASSDSRDRGSEQYF. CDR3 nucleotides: TGTGCCAGCAGTGACTCGCGGGACAGGGGTAGCGAGCAGTACTTC.

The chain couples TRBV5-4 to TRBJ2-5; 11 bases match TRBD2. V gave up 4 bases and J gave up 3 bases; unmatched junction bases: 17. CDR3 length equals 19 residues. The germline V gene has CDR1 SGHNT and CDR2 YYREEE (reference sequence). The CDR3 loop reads CASSPSLTSGSMSEETQYF. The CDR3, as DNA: TGTGCCAGCAGCCCCTCCTTAACTAGCGGGAGTATGTCGGAAGAGACCCAGTACTTC.

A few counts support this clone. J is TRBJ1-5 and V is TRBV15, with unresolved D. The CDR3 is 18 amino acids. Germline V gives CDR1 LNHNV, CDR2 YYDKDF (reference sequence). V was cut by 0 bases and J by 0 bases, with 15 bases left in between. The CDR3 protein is CATSRDEGFIYSNQPQHF. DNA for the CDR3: TGTGCCACCAGCAGAGATGAGGGCTTCATCTATAGCAATCAGCCCCAGCATTTT.

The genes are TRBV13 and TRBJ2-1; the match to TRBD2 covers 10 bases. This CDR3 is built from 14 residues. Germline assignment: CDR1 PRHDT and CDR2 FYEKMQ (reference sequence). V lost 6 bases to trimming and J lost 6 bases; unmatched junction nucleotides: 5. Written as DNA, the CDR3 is TGTGCCAGCAGTTACTTAGCGGGGGGCAATGAGCAGTTCTTC. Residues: CASSYLAGGNEQFF. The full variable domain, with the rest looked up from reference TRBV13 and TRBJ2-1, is AAGVIQSPRHLIKEKRETATLKCYPIPRHDTVYWYQQGPGQDPQFLISFYEKMQSDKGSIPDRFSAQQFSDYHSELNMSSLELGDSALYFCASSYLAGGNEQFFGPGTRLTVL.

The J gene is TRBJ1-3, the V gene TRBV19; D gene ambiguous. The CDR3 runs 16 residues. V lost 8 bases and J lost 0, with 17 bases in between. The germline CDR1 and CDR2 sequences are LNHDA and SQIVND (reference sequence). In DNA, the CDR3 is TGTGCCAGTTCCTTTTGGGCCGTCAACTCTGGAAACACCATATATTTT. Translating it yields CASSFWAVNSGNTIYF.

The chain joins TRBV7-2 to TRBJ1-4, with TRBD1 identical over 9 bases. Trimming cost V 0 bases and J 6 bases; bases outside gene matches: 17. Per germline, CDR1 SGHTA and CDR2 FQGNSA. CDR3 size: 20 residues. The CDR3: CASSLADRGGRVVPDEKLFF. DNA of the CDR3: TGTGCCAGCAGCTTAGCGGACAGGGGTGGGCGTGTGGTGCCAGATGAAAAACTGTTTTTT. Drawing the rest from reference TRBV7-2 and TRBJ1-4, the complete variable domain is GAGVSQSPSNKVTEKGKDVELRCDPISGHTALYWYRQSLGQGLEFLIYFQGNSAPDKSGLPSDRFSAERTGGSVSTLTIQRTQQEDSAVYLCASSLADRGGRVVPDEKLFFGSGTQLSVL.

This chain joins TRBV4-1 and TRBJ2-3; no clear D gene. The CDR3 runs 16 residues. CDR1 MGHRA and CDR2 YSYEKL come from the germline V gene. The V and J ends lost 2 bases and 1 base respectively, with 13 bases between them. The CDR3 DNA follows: TGCGCCAGCAGCCAAAGCCCCGTGGGCCGCACAGATACGCAGTATTTT. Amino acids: CASSQSPVGRTDTQYF.

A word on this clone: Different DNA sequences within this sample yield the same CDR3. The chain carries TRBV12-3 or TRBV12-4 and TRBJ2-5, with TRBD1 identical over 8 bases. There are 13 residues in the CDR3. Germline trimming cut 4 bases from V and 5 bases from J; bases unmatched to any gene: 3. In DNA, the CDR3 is TGTGCCAGCAGTTCCAGGGGGCGGGAGACCCAGTACTTC. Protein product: CASSSRGRETQYF.

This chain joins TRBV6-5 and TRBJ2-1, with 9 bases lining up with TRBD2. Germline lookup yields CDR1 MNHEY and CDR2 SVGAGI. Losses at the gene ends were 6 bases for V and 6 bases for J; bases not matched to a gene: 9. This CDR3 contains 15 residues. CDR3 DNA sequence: TGTGCCAGCAGCCGGGGTAGCGGGGGTTCCAATGAGCAGTTCTTC. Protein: CASSRGSGGSNEQFF.

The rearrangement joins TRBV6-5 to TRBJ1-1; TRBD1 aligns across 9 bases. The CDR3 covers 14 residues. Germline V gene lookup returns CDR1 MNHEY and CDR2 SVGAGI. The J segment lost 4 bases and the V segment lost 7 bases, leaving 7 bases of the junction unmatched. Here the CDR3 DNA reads TGTGCCAGCATGAGCCAGACAGGGGGCACTGAAGCTTTCTTT. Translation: CASMSQTGGTEAFF.

The CDR3 spells CASSSRELREFTEAFF. The CDR3 DNA follows: TGTGCCAGCAGTTCCCGGGAGTTACGGGAGTTCACTGAAGCTTTCTTT. This chain joins TRBV27 and TRBJ1-1; D call uncertain. V was cut by 4 bases and J by 4 bases, with 19 bases left in between. Germline lookup yields CDR1 MNHEY and CDR2 SMNVEV (reference sequence). The CDR3 is made up of 16 amino acids.

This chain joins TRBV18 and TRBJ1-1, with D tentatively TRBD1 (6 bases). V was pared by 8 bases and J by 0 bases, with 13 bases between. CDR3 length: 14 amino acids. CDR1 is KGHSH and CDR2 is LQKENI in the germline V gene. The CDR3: CASTRQEMNTEAFF. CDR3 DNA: TGTGCCAGCACGCGACAGGAGATGAACACTGAAGCTTTCTTT. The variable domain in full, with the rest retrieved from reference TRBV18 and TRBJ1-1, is NAGVMQNPRHLVRRRGQEARLRCSPMKGHSHVYWYRQLPEEGLKFMVYLQKENIIDESGMPKERFSAEFPKEGPSILRIQQVVRGDSAAYFCASTRQEMNTEAFFGQGTRLTVV.

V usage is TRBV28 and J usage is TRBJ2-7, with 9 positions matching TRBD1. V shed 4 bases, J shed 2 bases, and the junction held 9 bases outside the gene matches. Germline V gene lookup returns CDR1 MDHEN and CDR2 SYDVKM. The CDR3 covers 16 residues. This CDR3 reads CASSSPRTGATYEQYF. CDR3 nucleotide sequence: TGTGCCAGCAGTTCCCCCAGGACAGGGGCGACCTACGAGCAGTACTTC.

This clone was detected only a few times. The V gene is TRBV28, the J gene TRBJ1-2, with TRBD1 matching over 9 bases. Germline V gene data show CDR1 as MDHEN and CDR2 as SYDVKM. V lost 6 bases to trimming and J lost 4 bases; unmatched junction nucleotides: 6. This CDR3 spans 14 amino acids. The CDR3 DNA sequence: TGTGCCAGCAGCCCACAGGGGGCGAGCTATGGCTACACCTTC. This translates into CASSPQGASYGYTF.

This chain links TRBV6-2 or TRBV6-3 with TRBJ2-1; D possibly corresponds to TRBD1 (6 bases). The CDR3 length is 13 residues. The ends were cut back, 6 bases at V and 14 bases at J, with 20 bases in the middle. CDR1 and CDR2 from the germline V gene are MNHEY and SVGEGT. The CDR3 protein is CASSLEVGQSEFF. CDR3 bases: TGTGCCAGCAGCCTGGAAGTCGGACAGAGCGAGTTCTTC.

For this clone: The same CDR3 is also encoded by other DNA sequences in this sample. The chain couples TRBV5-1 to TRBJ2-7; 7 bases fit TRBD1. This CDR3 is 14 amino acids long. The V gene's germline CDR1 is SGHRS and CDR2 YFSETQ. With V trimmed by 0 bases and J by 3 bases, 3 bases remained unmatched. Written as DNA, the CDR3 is TGCGCCAGCAGCTTGGCCGGGACAGTCTACGAGCAGTACTTC. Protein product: CASSLAGTVYEQYF.

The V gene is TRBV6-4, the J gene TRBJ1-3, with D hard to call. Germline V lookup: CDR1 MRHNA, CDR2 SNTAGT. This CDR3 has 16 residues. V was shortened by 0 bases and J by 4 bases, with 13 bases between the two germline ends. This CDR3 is CASSDSRNYPGNTIYF. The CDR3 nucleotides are TGTGCCAGCAGTGACTCGAGGAATTACCCCGGAAACACCATATATTTT.

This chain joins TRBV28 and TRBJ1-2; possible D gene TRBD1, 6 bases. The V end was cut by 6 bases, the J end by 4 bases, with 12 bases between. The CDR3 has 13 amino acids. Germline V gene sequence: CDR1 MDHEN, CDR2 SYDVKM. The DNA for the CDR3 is TGTGCCAGCAGGCTAACAGGGATCTATGGCTACACCTTC. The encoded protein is CASRLTGIYGYTF.

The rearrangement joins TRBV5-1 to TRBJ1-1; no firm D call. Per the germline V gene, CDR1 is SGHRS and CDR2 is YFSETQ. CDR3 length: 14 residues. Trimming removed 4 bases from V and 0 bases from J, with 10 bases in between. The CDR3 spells CASSPGGMNTEAFF. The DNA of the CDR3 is TGCGCCAGCAGCCCGGGAGGGATGAACACTGAAGCTTTCTTT.

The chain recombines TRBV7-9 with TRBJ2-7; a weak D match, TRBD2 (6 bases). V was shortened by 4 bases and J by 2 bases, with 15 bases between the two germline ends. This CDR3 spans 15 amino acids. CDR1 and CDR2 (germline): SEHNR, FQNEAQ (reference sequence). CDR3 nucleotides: TGTGCCAGCAGCTCCGTCGGGACTGGGACCTACGAGCAGTACTTC. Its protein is CASSSVGTGTYEQYF.

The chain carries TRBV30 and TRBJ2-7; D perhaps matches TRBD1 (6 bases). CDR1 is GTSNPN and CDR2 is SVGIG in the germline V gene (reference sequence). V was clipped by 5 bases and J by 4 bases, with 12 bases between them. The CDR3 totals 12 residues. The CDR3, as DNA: TGTGCCTGGTCTTCGACAGGATACGAGCAGTACTTC. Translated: CAWSSTGYEQYF.